This TCR beta chain was recovered during a study of early T cells in non-severe SARS-CoV-2 infection. For the study at large: Chains were not paired, and sequencing was done on bulk RNA from unsorted whole blood.

Researchers tagged individual cDNA molecules with unique molecular identifiers. TCRdb itself ran the 5' RACE reads through MiXCR, one entry per CDR3 protein. The table shows tens of thousands of distinct CDR3 sequences, with less than 15% occurring only once. Points on this clonotype: Its specificity is not known.

Regarding the study as a whole: Matching results from VDJdb favored anti-spike CD8 responses, leaving private and CD4 specificities undetected.

This clonotype was obtained from an adult who was a healthcare worker with PCR-confirmed SARS-CoV-2 infection or an uninfected control (not recorded which). The sequencing input was whole blood.

The DNA for the CDR3 is TGTGCCACCAAAAACCCGGAAACCTACGAGCAGTACTTC. Amino acids: CATKNPETYEQYF. The chain uses TRBV6-2 or TRBV6-3 and TRBJ2-7; D call uncertain. Trimming removed 10 bases from V and 2 bases from J, with 15 bases in between. Per germline, CDR1 MNHEY and CDR2 SVGEGT. This CDR3 region has 13 residues.